The T cell receptor beta chain described here comes from a study of blood T cell repertoires in COVID-19. Repertoires were generated with immunoSEQ multiplex PCR, while TCRdb's copy carries only in-frame clones and drops some. Of 75,000 to 95,000 clones detected, approximately 80% appear once; the ten largest clones hold 15% to 20%. This clone was found once. The V gene's germline CDR1 is MNHEY and CDR2 SMNVEV (reference sequence). This CDR3 is 17 amino acids long. The trim removed 1 base at V and 1 base at J, leaving 9 bases unmatched. This TCR came from a man older than 75 with active or convalescent COVID-19. The gene calls are TRBV27 and TRBJ1-1; the match to TRBD1 covers 7 bases. The specimen sequenced was peripheral blood. CDR3 loop: CASSLFRVGTANTEAFF. The CDR3 nucleotides are TGTGCCAGCAGTTTATTTCGGGTCGGGACAGCGAACACTGAAGCTTTCTTT.